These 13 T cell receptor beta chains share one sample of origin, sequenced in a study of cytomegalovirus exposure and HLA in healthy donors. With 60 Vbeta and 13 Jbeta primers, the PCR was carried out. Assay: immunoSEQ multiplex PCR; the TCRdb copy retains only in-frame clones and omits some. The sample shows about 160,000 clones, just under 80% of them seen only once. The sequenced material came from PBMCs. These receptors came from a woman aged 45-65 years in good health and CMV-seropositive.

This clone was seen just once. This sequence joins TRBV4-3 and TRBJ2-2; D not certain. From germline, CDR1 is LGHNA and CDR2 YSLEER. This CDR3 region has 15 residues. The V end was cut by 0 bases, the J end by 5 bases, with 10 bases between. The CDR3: CASSQDNSKTGELFF. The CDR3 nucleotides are TGCGCCAGCAGCCAAGACAACAGCAAAACCGGGGAGCTGTTTTTT.

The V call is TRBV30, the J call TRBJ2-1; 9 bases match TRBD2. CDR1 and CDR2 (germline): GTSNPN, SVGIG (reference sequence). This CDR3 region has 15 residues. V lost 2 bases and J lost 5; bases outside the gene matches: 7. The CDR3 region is CAWSPGTSLHNEQFF. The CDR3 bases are TGTGCCTGGAGTCCAGGGACTAGCCTACACAATGAGCAGTTCTTC.

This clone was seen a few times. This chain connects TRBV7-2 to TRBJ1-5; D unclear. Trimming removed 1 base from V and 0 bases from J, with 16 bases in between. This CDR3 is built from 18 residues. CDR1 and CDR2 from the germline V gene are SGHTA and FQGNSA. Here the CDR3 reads CASSLVQPTLNSNQPQHF. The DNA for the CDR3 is TGTGCCAGCAGCTTAGTACAGCCTACTTTAAATAGCAATCAGCCCCAGCATTTT.

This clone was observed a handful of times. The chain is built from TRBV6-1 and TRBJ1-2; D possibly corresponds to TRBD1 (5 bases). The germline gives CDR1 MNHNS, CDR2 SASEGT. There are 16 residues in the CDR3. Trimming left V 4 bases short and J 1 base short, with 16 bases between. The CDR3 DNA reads TGTGCCAGCAGTGTCCGCAGGGATTATAGTAACTATGGCTACACCTTC. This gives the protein CASSVRRDYSNYGYTF.

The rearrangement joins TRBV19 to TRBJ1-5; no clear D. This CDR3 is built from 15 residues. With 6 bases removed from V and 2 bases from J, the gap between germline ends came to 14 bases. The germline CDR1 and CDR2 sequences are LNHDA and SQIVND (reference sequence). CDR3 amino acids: CASRARGLGNQPQHF. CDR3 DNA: TGTGCCAGTAGAGCACGGGGTTTAGGCAATCAGCCCCAGCATTTT.

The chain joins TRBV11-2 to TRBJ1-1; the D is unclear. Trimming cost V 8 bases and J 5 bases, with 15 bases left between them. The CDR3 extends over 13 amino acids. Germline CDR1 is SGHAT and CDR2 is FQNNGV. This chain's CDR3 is CASRRGGGTEAFF. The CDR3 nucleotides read TGTGCCAGCCGAAGAGGAGGTGGGACTGAAGCTTTCTTT.

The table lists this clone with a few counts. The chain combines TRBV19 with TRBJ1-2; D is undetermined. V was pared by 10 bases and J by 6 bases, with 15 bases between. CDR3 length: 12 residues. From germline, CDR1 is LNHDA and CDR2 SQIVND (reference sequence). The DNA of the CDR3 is TGTGCCACCCAACAAGGAGAAAATGGCTACACCTTC. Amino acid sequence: CATQQGENGYTF. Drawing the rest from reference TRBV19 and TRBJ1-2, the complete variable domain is DGGITQSPKYLFRKEGQNVTLSCEQNLNHDAMYWYRQDPGQGLRLIYYSQIVNDFQKGDIAEGYSVSREKKESFPLTVTSAQKNPTAFYLCATQQGENGYTFGSGTRLTVV.

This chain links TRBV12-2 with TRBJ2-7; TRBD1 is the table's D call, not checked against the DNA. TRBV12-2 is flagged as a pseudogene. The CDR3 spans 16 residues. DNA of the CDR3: TGTGCAAGTCGCTCACCGGGACAGGGCCACTCCTACGAGCAGTACTTC. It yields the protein CASRSPGQGHSYEQYF.

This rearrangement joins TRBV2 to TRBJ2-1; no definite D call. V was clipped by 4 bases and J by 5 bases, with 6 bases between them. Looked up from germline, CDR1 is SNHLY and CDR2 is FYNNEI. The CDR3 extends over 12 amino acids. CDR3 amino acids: CASSVEDNEQFF. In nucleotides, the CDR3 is TGTGCCAGCAGTGTTGAGGACAATGAGCAGTTCTTC.

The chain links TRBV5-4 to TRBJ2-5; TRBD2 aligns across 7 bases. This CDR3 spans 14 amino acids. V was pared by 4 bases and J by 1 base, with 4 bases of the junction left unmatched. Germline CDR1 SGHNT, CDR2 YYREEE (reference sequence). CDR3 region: CASSSGGGQETQYF. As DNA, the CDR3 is TGTGCCAGCAGCAGTGGGGGGGGCCAAGAGACCCAGTACTTC. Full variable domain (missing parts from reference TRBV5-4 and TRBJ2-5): ETGVTQSPTHLIKTRGQQVTLRCSSQSGHNTVSWYQQALGQGPQFIFQYYREEENGRGNFPPRFSGLQFPNYSSELNVNALELDDSALYLCASSSGGGQETQYFGPGTRLLVL.

This CDR3 reads CATDGMPQHF. CDR3 DNA: TGTGCCACCGACGGGATGCCCCAGCATTTT. The rearrangement links TRBV28 to TRBJ1-5; D uncertain. The CDR3 loop spans 10 amino acids. In germline, CDR1 is MDHEN, CDR2 SYDVKM. The V end lost 10 bases, the J end lost 9 bases, and 10 bases lay between the germline ends.

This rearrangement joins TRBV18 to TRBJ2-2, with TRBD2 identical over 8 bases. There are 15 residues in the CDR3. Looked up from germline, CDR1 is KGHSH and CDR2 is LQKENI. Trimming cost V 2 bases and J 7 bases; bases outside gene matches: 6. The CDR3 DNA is TGTGCCAGCTCACCAGGGCTAGCGGGCTACGGGGAGCTGTTTTTT. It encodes CASSPGLAGYGELFF.

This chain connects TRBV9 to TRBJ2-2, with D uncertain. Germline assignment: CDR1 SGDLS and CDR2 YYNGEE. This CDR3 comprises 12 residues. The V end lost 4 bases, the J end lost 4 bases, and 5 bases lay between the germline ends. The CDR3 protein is CASSSPTGELFF. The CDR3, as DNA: TGTGCCAGCAGCTCTCCCACCGGGGAGCTGTTTTTT.